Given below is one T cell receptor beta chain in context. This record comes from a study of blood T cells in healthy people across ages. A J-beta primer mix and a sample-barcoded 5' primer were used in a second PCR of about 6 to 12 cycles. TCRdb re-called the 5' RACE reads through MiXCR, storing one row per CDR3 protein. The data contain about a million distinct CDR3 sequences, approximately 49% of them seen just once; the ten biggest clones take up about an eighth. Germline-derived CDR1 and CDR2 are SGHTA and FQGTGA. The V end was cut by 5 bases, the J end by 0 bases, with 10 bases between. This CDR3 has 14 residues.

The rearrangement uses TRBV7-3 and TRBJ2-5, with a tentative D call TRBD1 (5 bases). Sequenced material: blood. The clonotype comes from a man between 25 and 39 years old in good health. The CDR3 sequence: CASSPQVNQETQYF. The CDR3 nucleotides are TGTGCCAGCAGCCCACAGGTGAACCAAGAGACCCAGTACTTC.